This T cell receptor (beta chain) was documented in a study of glioma-infiltrating T cells. Study conclusions and caveats: Tissue and blood shared very few CDR3 sequences. Gliomas, especially low-grade, showed above-expected tissue-blood divergence; non-neoplastic patients showed below.

Germline V lookup: CDR1 SGHTA, CDR2 FQGTGA. This CDR3 is 15 amino acids long. Trimming took 1 base from V and 5 from J, leaving 13 bases between them. Concerning this clonotype itself: Its matching antigen is unknown.

The iRepertoire nested amplicon-rescue multiplex PCR amplified TCR alpha and beta CDR3s from RNA. For one-step reverse transcription and amplification, 100-400 ng of tissue mRNA or PBMC total RNA was used. TCRdb reanalysed the multiplex PCR reads using MiXCR and keeps one entry per CDR3 protein. The sample includes about 44,000 distinct CDR3 sequences, around 22% of them seen just once. The chain is built from TRBV7-3 and TRBJ2-3; D is unresolved. This receptor was taken from a human donor with low-grade glioma or glioblastoma, undergoing nonglioma brain surgery, or in good health (not recorded which). Input material: glioma tissue, nonneoplastic brain tissue, or PBMCs (not recorded which). The CDR3 region is CASSLIGSYKDTQYF. CDR3 nucleotides: TGTGCCAGCAGCTTAATTGGCAGTTACAAAGATACGCAGTATTTT.